What follows are 10 T cell receptor beta chains derived from one specimen sequenced in a study of cytomegalovirus exposure and HLA in healthy donors listed by TCRdb under 2017. The library was made by the immunoSEQ multiplex PCR assay. This immuneACCESS table, as held by TCRdb, lists in-frame sequences with V and J called but not all clones. Of the missing ones, under half trace to an unresolved V gene in checked studies; the others have no known cause. The sample table holds roughly 70,000 clones, of which approximately 97% were seen once. Clones ranked in the top ten supply 2.4% of the sample. The sequencing sample was made of PBMCs. Receptors originate from a man in his late teens or twenties in good health and CMV-seronegative.

This rearrangement joins TRBV27 to TRBJ2-1, with TRBD1 identical over 8 bases. The ends lost 7 bases at V and 1 base at J; junction bases unmatched: 6. The CDR3 is made up of 15 amino acids. Looked up from germline, CDR1 is MNHEY and CDR2 is SMNVEV (reference sequence). Here the CDR3 reads CASNQGAGSYNEQFF. In DNA, the CDR3 is TGTGCCAGCAACCAGGGGGCGGGATCCTACAATGAGCAGTTCTTC.

The V call is TRBV6-6, the J call TRBJ2-3; 9 bases map to TRBD2. Germline CDR1 MNHNY, CDR2 SVGAGI (reference sequence). This CDR3 has 16 residues. Unmatched junction bases numbered 6, after V lost 2 bases and J lost 3 bases. In DNA, the CDR3 is TGTGCCAGCAGTTACGCGCTAGCGGGATATACAGATACGCAGTATTTT. It encodes CASSYALAGYTDTQYF.

This clone was seen only once. The CDR3 DNA sequence: TGTGCCAGCAGCTTTGAGCGGGAGTCACATGAGCAGTTCTTC. This sequence encodes CASSFERESHEQFF. This chain connects TRBV11-2 to TRBJ2-1, with 8 bases fitting TRBD2. Germline CDR1 reads SGHAT; CDR2 reads FQNNGV. V lost 3 bases, J lost 8 bases, and 6 bases stayed unmatched. The CDR3 sequence is 14 residues long.

The V and J genes are TRBV19 and TRBJ1-1; no reliable D call. With 0 bases removed from V and 5 bases from J, the gap between germline ends came to 10 bases. This CDR3 is 14 amino acids long. Looked up from germline, CDR1 is LNHDA and CDR2 is SQIVND (reference sequence). The CDR3 loop is CASSIEVPRTEAFF. DNA of the CDR3: TGTGCCAGTAGTATAGAAGTTCCGAGGACTGAAGCTTTCTTT.

This clone appeared a single time. V usage is TRBV21-1 and J usage is TRBJ2-5; the table's TRBD1 call for D was not verified on the DNA. TRBV21-1 has pseudogene status. The CDR3 is 18 residues long. The CDR3: CASSKGPTGPGGQETQYF. CDR3 DNA: TGTGCCAGCAGCAAAGGACCCACGGGGCCAGGGGGCCAAGAGACCCAGTACTTC.

The chain carries TRBV25-1 and TRBJ2-3, with a tentative D call TRBD1 (7 bases). CDR1 and CDR2 from the germline V gene are MGHDK and SYGVNS. Trimming pared 6 bases from V and 0 bases from J, leaving 19 bases between. The CDR3 is 17 amino acids. The CDR3 protein is CASSAGGTSYSTDTQYF. In DNA, the CDR3 is TGTGCCAGCAGCGCAGGGGGGACAAGCTACAGCACAGATACGCAGTATTTT.

The sample holds a few counts of this clone. J is TRBJ2-3 and V is TRBV5-6; D is unresolved. This CDR3 has 13 residues. Germline V gives CDR1 SGHDT, CDR2 YYEEEE. V shed 2 bases and J shed 7 bases, with 11 bases lying between them. This CDR3 is CASSFGEVYTQYF. The CDR3 nucleotides read TGTGCCAGCAGCTTTGGAGAGGTGTATACGCAGTATTTT.

The rearrangement joins TRBV30 to TRBJ2-1; D is unresolved. V was shortened by 4 bases and J by 4 bases, with 14 bases between the two germline ends. The V gene's germline CDR1 is GTSNPN and CDR2 SVGIG (reference sequence). CDR3 size: 14 residues. The CDR3 reads CAWNEARPYNEQFF. CDR3 coding DNA: TGTGCCTGGAATGAGGCTAGACCGTACAATGAGCAGTTCTTC.

The sample holds one count of this clone. This chain connects TRBV6-1 to TRBJ2-5, with 10 nucleotides matching TRBD1. Trimming at V came to 6 bases and at J to 5 bases, leaving 6 bases not matched to a gene. The CDR3 covers 14 residues. The V gene's germline CDR1 is MNHNS and CDR2 SASEGT. CDR3 loop: CASRRDRGVETQYF. The CDR3 DNA is TGTGCCAGCAGGAGGGACAGGGGTGTGGAGACCCAGTACTTC.

V gene TRBV28 combines with J gene TRBJ2-5, with 8 bases identical to TRBD1. The CDR3 has 18 amino acids. Trimming cost V 6 bases and J 5 bases; bases outside gene matches: 20. Germline CDR1 reads MDHEN; CDR2 reads SYDVKM. Here the CDR3 reads CASRTENPRTGNLETQYF. The CDR3 region has the DNA TGTGCCAGCAGGACGGAGAACCCAAGGACAGGGAATTTGGAGACCCAGTACTTC.